The T cell receptor (beta chain) described here comes from a study of blood T cell repertoires in COVID-19. Method: immunoSEQ multiplex PCR; TCRdb's copy keeps in-frame clones and lacks some. The sample has 200,000 to 300,000 clones; 70% to 75% are singletons. Germline assignment: CDR1 SGHDT and CDR2 YYEEEE. The CDR3 spans 11 residues. V lost 2 bases and J lost 5, with 4 bases in between. The chain recombines TRBV5-6 with TRBJ2-5; D unresolved. The specimen sequenced was peripheral blood. This TCR came from a woman older than 75 with acute or convalescent COVID-19. The CDR3 DNA follows: TGTGCCAGCAGCTTCTCGGAGACCCAGTACTTC. Residues: CASSFSETQYF.